This T cell receptor (beta chain) was captured by sequencing in a study of T cell changes during pregnancy in multiple sclerosis (dated by TCRdb to 2018 to 2020). Background for the entire study: Changes in the T cell repertoire over the course of pregnancy were examined in this study in women with multiple sclerosis.

Including cysteine and phenylalanine, the CDR3 has 11 amino acids. The read is trimmed to its CDR3 DNA, 33 bases read in frame from base 1. The germline V gene (reference sequence) yields DFQATT for CDR1 and SNEGSKA for CDR2. Trimming costs V 6 bases and J 10 bases, and their ends lie 13 bases apart. As regards this clone: The clone's antigen remains unknown. No per-base quality is available; no much larger clone lies one base away.

The library was obtained by the immunoSEQ multiplex PCR assay. TCRdb re-hosts the immuneACCESS table, in-frame sequences only. Its copies lack some clones; in the studies checked, an unresolved V gene accounts for under half of them, and the cause for the rest is not known. The sample table holds fewer than 90,000 clones, of which over 85% were seen once. The top ten clones comprise under 2% of the sample. The specimen was peripheral blood, collected after pregnancy. The sequence links TRBV20-1 to TRBJ2-1; TRBD2 is a weak D gene call, 6 bases matching. This receptor was obtained from a female donor in good health, enrolled as a control in a pregnancy study. The encoded CDR3 is CSATSSAEQFF. The DNA sequence reads TGCAGTGCCACCTCTAGCGCGGAGCAGTTCTTC.